This TCR beta chain was found in a study of T cells after yellow fever vaccination. About the research overall: Fractions of limited cellularity were prepared by means of SMART-Seq v4 Ultra Low Input.

Synthesis of TCR cDNA relied on 5'RACE template switching, which attached a universal primer site and UMIs. TCRdb reanalysed the 5' RACE reads using MiXCR and keeps one entry per CDR3 protein. The sample includes hundreds of thousands of distinct CDR3 sequences, around 5.2% seen only once; the top ten take approximately 3.5%. Germline V gene data show CDR1 as DFQATT and CDR2 as SNEGSKA (reference sequence). This CDR3 has 13 residues. Trimming left V 3 bases short and J 0 bases short, with 9 bases between. Worth noting for this clonotype: Its antigen is unidentified.

The study, taken as a whole, reports: The booster response re-showed most primary clones: approximately 97% CD4, about 89% CD8. Weaker, the secondary response peaked sooner, at day 5 versus 15.

This rearrangement joins TRBV20-1 to TRBJ2-7; no clear D gene. This specimen consisted of CD4+ T cells sorted from PBMCs, obtained on the day of the yellow fever booster vaccination. This TCR came from a young man who received the YFV17D yellow fever vaccine. CDR3 coding DNA: TGCAGTGCTAGGCCCAGCCTCTCCTACGAGCAGTACGTC. It codes for CSARPSLSYEQYV.